This TCR beta chain came from a study of regulatory T cells in long-lasting Graves disease. This clonotype was seen repeatedly, ten times or more. This sample's time point: newly diagnosed GD, antithyroid drugs for less than 3 months. There was RNA extracted from PBMCs, and the TCR library was made from it. From germline, CDR1 is MGHRA and CDR2 YSYEKL. This CDR3 comprises 17 residues. V was cut by 0 bases and J by 1 base, with 15 bases left in between. To make TCR beta libraries, researchers used iRepertoire HTBI primers and Arm-PCR of CDR3 regions. TCRdb reanalysed the multiplex PCR reads using MiXCR and keeps one entry per CDR3 protein. The profile shows 520,000 or so distinct CDR3 sequences, 9.5% to 15% of them singletons. This same sample was also taken into another study, of T cells in Graves' hyperthyroidism and ophthalmopathy. From that second work: A 13 V-J model separated ophthalmopathy from stable hyperthyroidism.

This sequence originates from a woman younger than 45 with Graves disease. The V and J genes are TRBV4-1 and TRBJ1-1; D might be TRBD1 (5 bases). Source: peripheral blood mononuclear cells (PBMCs), taken at new diagnosis, from a patient treated with antithyroid drugs. The CDR3 spells CASSQERQQARNTEAFF. The DNA of the CDR3 is TGCGCCAGCAGCCAAGAGAGGCAACAGGCACGGAACACTGAAGCTTTCTTT.